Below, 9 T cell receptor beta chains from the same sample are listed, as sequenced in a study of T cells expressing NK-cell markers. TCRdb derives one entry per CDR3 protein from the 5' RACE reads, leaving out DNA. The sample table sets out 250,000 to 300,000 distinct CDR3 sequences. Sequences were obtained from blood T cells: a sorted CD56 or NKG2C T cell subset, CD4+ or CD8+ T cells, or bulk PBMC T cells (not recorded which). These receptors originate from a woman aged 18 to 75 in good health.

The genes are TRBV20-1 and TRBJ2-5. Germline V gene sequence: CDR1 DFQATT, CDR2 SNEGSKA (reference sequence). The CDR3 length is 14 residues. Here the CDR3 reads CSARTIQYQETQYF.

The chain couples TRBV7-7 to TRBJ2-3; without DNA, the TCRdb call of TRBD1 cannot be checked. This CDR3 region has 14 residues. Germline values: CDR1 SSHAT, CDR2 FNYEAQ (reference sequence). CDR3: CASSLSRDTDTQYF.

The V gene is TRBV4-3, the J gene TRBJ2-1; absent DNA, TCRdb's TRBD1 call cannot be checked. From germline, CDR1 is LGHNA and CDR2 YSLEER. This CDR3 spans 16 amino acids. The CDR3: CASTPRRGQGYNEQFF.

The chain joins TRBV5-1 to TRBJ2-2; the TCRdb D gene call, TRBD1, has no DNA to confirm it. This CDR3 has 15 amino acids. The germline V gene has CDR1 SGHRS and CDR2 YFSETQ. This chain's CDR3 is CASSLSGGDTGELFF.

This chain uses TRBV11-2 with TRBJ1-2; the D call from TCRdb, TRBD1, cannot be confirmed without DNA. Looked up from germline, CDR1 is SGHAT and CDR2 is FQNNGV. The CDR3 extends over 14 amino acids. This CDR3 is CASSWTGSDYGYTF.

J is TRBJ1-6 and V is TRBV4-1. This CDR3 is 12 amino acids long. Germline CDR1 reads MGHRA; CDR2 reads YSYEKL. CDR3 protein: CASSHIGSPLHF.

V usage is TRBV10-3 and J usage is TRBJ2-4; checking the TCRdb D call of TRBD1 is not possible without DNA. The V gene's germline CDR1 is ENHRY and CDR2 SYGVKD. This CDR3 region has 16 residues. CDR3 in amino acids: CAISESQVLAKNIQYF.

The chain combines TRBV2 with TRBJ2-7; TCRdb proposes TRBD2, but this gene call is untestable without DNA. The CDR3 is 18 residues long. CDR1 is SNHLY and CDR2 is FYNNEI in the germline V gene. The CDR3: CASSVGEGRSWYPGEQYF.

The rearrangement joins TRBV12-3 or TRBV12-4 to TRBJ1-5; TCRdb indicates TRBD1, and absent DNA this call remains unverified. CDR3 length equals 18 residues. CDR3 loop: CASSFGHMLHGGNQPQHF.